The clone carrying this TCR beta chain was recorded at least ten times. TCRdb keeps only in-frame clones here, not all; method: immunoSEQ multiplex PCR. The sample has over 30,000 clones, none seen only once. The data were obtained in a study of T cells after posttransplantation cyclophosphamide. Input material: PBMCs. The receptor was derived from a woman in her forties or fifties in good health and a related stem cell transplant donor.

The CDR3 sequence is CASSSTLYGYTF. The CDR3, as DNA: TGTGCCAGCAGCTCCACTCTCTATGGCTACACCTTC. The chain employs TRBV7-2 and TRBJ1-2; D call uncertain. The CDR3 totals 12 residues. CDR1 and CDR2 (germline): SGHTA, FQGNSA. V dropped 4 bases and J dropped 4 bases, with 7 bases sitting between them. Full variable domain (remainder filled in from reference TRBV7-2 and TRBJ1-2): GAGVSQSPSNKVTEKGKDVELRCDPISGHTALYWYRQSLGQGLEFLIYFQGNSAPDKSGLPSDRFSAERTGGSVSTLTIQRTQQEDSAVYLCASSSTLYGYTFGSGTRLTVV.